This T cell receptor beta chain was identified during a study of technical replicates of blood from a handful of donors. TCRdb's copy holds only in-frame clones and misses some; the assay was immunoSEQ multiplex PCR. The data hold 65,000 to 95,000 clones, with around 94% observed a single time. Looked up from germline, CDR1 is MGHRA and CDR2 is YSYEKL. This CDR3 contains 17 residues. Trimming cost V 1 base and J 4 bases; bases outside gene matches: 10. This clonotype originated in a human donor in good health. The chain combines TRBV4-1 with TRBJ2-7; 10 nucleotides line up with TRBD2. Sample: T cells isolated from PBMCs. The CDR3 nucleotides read TGCGCCAGCAGCCAAGTCCTAGCGGGAGTGGGTCATTACGAGCAGTACTTC. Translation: CASSQVLAGVGHYEQYF.